This TCR beta chain was observed in a study of blood T cell repertoires in COVID-19. Whole-study context: Some COVID-19 samples were acute and others convalescent; all came from the United States, Italy and Spain.

CDR3 length: 13 residues. Germline trimming cut 4 bases from V and 8 bases from J; bases unmatched to any gene: 5. Per germline, CDR1 MGHRA and CDR2 YSYEKL. Original data processing: Reference gene primer amplification yielded estimated nucleated cell counts. The method was immunoSEQ multiplex PCR; TCRdb's version includes in-frame clones alone and lacks a portion of them. For V, J and clone size, that table is used; D and trimming come from the DNA. Of around 110,000 clones in the sample, over 80% are singletons; the top ten hold nearly 0.85%. This clonotype originated in a woman between 65 and 79 years old with acute or convalescent COVID-19. Sequenced: peripheral blood. This sequence joins TRBV4-1 and TRBJ2-3; 8 bases agree with TRBD1. CDR3 nucleotides: TGCGCCAGCAGCCCGGACAGGGATACTACGCAGTATTTT. It specifies CASSPDRDTTQYF.